This T cell receptor beta chain comes out of a study of T-cell memory formation after mild COVID-19. The wider study: The two donors had largely donor-specific TCR clusters.

MiXCR was run by TCRdb on the 5' RACE reads, yielding one entry per CDR3 protein. The sample gives hundreds of thousands of distinct CDR3 sequences, 20% to 25% of which show up once; approximately 12% is in the top ten. The CDR3 length is 17 residues. Germline V CDR1 and CDR2: SGHNT, YYREEE (reference sequence). The V gene end was trimmed by 4 bases and the J gene end by 0 bases; junction bases not matched to a gene: 8. Points on this clonotype: Its antigen remains unknown.

Broader study findings: Day 15 to 85 contracting clones showed balanced CD4/CD8; later expanders leaned CD4+. Contracting CD4+ clones were located mainly in CM and EM, and CD8+ clones in EMRA.

Sequencing was carried out using PBMCs or a T cell subset sorted from them (not recorded which). This chain connects TRBV5-4 to TRBJ2-2; TRBD2 matches 8 bases. The TCR was taken from an adult woman who had mild COVID-19 (a few samples of this study predate the infection). Cell type and time point are not known. This CDR3 reads CASSRPGGAANTGELFF. CDR3 DNA sequence: TGTGCCAGCAGCCGACCGGGGGGGGCAGCGAACACCGGGGAGCTGTTTTTT.